Presented here are 3 T cell receptor beta chains from one specimen sequenced in a study of T cell responses to AZD1222 COVID-19 vaccine. This table comes from immunoSEQ multiplex PCR, and its TCRdb copy is limited to in-frame clones, with some not included. The sample holds around 100,000 clones; about 87% are singletons and the top ten take roughly 15%. The sample was peripheral blood, taken on day 0 of AZD1222 vaccination. The receptors originated from an adult in good health.

This sequence joins TRBV3-1 (or the pseudogene TRBV3-2) and TRBJ1-6; 8 bases map to TRBD1. The CDR3 has 14 amino acids. J gave up 10 bases and V 4 bases, and 6 bases lay outside the gene matches. Germline CDR1 and CDR2: LGHDT and YNNKEL (reference sequence). The DNA for the CDR3 is TGTGCCAGCAGCCCCGGACAGGGTTTGTCACCCCTCCACTTT. Its translation: CASSPGQGLSPLHF.

The V gene is TRBV5-4, the J gene TRBJ2-4, with D perhaps being TRBD1 or TRBD2 (5 bases each). The CDR3 is 16 amino acids. Trimming removed 3 bases at V and 7 bases at J, with 20 bases between. CDR1 SGHNT and CDR2 YYREEE come from the germline V gene (reference sequence). The CDR3 bases are TGTGCCAGCAGCTCTGCAAGGGACGGGGTAATTAACATTCAGTACTTC. Translation: CASSSARDGVINIQYF.

The chain has TRBV6-5 and TRBJ1-2, with 9 bases matching TRBD1. The CDR3 loop spans 15 amino acids. The germline V gene encodes CDR1 MNHEY and CDR2 SVGAGI. Losses at the gene ends were 1 base for V and 5 bases for J; bases not matched to a gene: 5. The CDR3 here is CASSYLQGALYGYTF. The CDR3 bases are TGTGCCAGCAGTTACTTACAGGGGGCGCTTTATGGCTACACCTTC.